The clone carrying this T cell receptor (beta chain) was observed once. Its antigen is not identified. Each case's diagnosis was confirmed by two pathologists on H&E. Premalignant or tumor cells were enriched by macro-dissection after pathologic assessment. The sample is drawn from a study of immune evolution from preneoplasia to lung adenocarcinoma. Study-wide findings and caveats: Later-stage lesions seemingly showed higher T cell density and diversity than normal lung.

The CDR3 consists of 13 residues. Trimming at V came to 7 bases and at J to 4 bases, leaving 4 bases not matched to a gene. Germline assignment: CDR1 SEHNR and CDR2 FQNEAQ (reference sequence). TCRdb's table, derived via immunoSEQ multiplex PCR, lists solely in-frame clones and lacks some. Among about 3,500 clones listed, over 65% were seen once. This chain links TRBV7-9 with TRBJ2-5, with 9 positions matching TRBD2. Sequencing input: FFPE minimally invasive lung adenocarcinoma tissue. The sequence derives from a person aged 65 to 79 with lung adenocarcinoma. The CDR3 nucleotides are TGTGCCAGCAACACGGGACTAGCAGAGACCCAGTACTTC. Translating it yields CASNTGLAETQYF.